What follows describes a single T cell receptor beta chain. Clinical history as reported by participants underpinned cohort assignment. The CDR3 consists of 14 residues. The V and J ends lost 0 bases and 5 bases respectively, with 12 bases between them. Germline V lookup: CDR1 SGHRS, CDR2 YFSETQ. The data were obtained in a study of blood T cell repertoires in COVID-19. Study-wide context: In each case, the material was cDNA or gDNA derived from T cells, B-cell-depleted T cells, or PBMCs.

Original handling: The authors estimated nucleated cell counts from reference gene primer amplification. Generated by immunoSEQ multiplex PCR, the TCRdb table keeps only in-frame clones and is missing some. V, J and clone size were drawn from that table, and D and trimming were deduced from the DNA. The sample has about 280,000 clones; 82% are singletons. This TCR derives from a man aged 35 to 55 who had been exposed to COVID-19. Sequences were obtained from PBMCs or T cells enriched from blood (not recorded which). V gene TRBV5-1 combines with J gene TRBJ2-7; D might be TRBD2 (6 bases). CDR3 coding DNA: TGCGCCAGCAGCTTGGCAGGAGGGTTCCACGAGCAGTACTTC. Translating gives CASSLAGGFHEQYF.